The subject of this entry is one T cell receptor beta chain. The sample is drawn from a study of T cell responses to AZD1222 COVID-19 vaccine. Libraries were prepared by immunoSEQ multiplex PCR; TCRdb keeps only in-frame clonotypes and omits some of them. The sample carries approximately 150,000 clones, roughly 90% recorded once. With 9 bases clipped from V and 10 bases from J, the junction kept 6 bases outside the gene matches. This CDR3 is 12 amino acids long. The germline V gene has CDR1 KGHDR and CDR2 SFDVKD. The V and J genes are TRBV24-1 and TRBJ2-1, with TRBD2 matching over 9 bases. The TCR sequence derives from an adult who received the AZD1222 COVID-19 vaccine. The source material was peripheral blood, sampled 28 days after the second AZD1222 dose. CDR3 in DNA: TGTGCCACCTGGGCGGGAGGGGGAGAGCAGTTCTTC. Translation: CATWAGGGEQFF.